The T cell receptor (beta chain) described here comes from a study of cytomegalovirus exposure and HLA in healthy donors (dated by TCRdb to the late 2010s). Looking at the study overall: According to an earlier analysis of a few hundred of the donors, 200 million or so T cells yielded 90 million to 130 million unique TCR beta sequences and approximately 300 Gb of sequence data. Approximately 300 gigabases of sequencing data and around 87 million unique TCR sequences were included in an early release covering around 650 HLA-typed donors. The genetic ancestry cluster associated with self-reported Caucasian donors included roughly 84% of the approximately 410 genotyped donors. The study was designed to test whether signatures of past pathogen exposure could be identified by cataloging public T cell receptors. Using immunosequencing, the study profiled T cell repertoires from about 610 subjects and related those repertoires to cytomegalovirus serostatus. A separate validation cohort of 100 to 150 different subjects was used in addition to the approximately 700-subject first cohort. High-throughput TCR immunosequencing, statistical association of individual TCRs with disease status, and machine learning were combined to predict cytomegalovirus infection status. To study patterns of TCR occurrence, a later analysis re-analyzed previously published TCR beta repertoires from hundreds of donors and added high-resolution HLA genotyping. The later analysis used no new phenotypic data to find candidate immune exposures, relying instead on TCR beta sequences and their occurrence across donors. To decide whether each TCR beta V gene segment behaved as functional or pseudogenic, an earlier analysis of nearly 600 of the donors relied on high-throughput TCR beta sequencing. Donor age, sex, ethnicity and CMV serostatus were collected together with the repertoire data. Genome-wide SNP genotypes for about three fifths of the roughly 670 donors were used in a later genetic analysis, which treated that subset as a discovery cohort. All discovery cohort repertoires had been generated using a single sequencing platform. HLA typing included class I and class II loci at four-digit resolution. Typing coverage varied by locus: roughly 629-640 donors for A, B, C, DRB1 and DQB1; approximately 500 for DQA1; about 590 for DPA1; 400 to 480 for DPB1. Roughly 5 DR-DQ haplotypes were handled as single units for association and clustering because linkage in the cohort was strong. Among 350 to 400 genotyped donors of the cohort, an average of about 240,000 unique TCR beta nucleotide sequences were sequenced per donor, around 20% of them non-productive. Study-wide conclusions, independent of this receptor: Compared with equally common non-associated chains, HLA-associated TCR beta chains in a later analysis were more clonally expanded and had lower generation probabilities. The earlier analysis of approximately 560 of the donors excluded some 16 rarely observed V segments, including chromosome 9 orphons, because counts were too low. In a later analysis, several top co-occurrence clusters were reported to appear linked to parvovirus B19, influenza, CMV and Epstein-Barr virus. An association between a missense DCLRE1C variant and V-gene and J-gene trimming of TCR beta chains was found in a later genetic analysis and replicated in an independent cohort. A further reported finding was that TCR beta sequences accurately predicted the HLA-A and HLA-B alleles for most subjects in the first cohort. In vitro tests confirmed that a few of the cytomegalovirus-associated TCR beta chains recognize cytomegalovirus antigens. This cohort had only TCR beta chains sequenced, and the lack of alpha or paired-chain data limited which features could be detected. The presence/absence analyses assumed that sequencing depth was roughly uniform across donors, and that assumption may not be true. Correlated functional status among segregating V segments might be attributable to linkage disequilibrium, but an unknown experimental factor could not be ruled out. In both the original and validation cohorts, the classifier was reported to diagnose cytomegalovirus status with high specificity and sensitivity. In a later analysis, TCR association rates were found to vary across HLA loci, with the most associated TCRs seen for DRB1 alleles and the fewest for HLA-C alleles. When HLA alleles, especially DR and DQ, strongly co-occurred, TCR associations were difficult to assign to individual alleles. Because HLA typing was unavailable for some donors at each locus, only the typed subset was used in association tests. Immune exposure information for the cohort was limited to CMV serostatus. A later analysis found that most CMV-associated TCR beta chains appeared HLA-restricted, with HLA associations seemingly driven largely by CMV exposure. It was suggested by the authors that the approach could potentially be generalized to other disease states and immunological phenotypes. At a false discovery rate of 0.05, a later analysis linked about 17,000 TCR beta sequences to specific HLA alleles. Broadly in line with IMGT annotations, most TCR beta V segments showed up in productive rearrangements about 87% or about 30% of the time in an earlier analysis of several hundred of the donors. While some public TCRs were present in many individuals, most TCR sequences turned up only very rarely across donors. A later genetic analysis reported fewer N-insertions in productive TCRs among donors in an Asian-associated ancestry cluster than the roughly 620-donor mean. The sequencing pipeline was judged likely to have produced a cluster of highly shared sequence variants as a technical artifact. A total of fewer than 200 TCR beta chains were listed by the study as associated with cytomegalovirus.

The library was produced with the immunoSEQ multiplex PCR assay. For the multiplex PCR, a mixture combining 60 forward primers for TCR Vbeta segments and 13 reverse primers for TCR Jbeta segments was used. The CDR3 region of rearranged TCR beta genes was amplified from genomic DNA with a multiplex PCR assay. The Illumina HiSeq System was used to sequence the amplified TCR beta libraries as 87-base-pair reads. The original methods were these. A later analysis counted about 80 million unique TCR beta chains across the 670 or so repertoires, and roughly 11 million of these chains were shared by at least two donors. Raw reads were error-corrected and collapsed into unique sequences with a nearest-neighbor algorithm that merged closely related sequences to remove PCR and sequencing errors. Alignment of CDR3 sequences to IMGT reference sequences was used to assign V, D and J gene segments. For a sequence to be retained, at least a six-nucleotide match to both a V gene segment and a J gene segment was required. A rearrangement was called productive if the CDR3 had no stop codons and remained in frame with V and J, and every other rearrangement was called non-productive. CDR3 was defined by IMGT convention, running from the second conserved V-encoded cysteine to the conserved J-encoded phenylalanine. The earlier analysis of about 590 of the donors excluded sequences that lacked an unambiguous match to a single V gene segment. In an earlier analysis of several hundred of the donors, V segments were called functional above 56.7% productive rearrangements and were called segregating when the between-donor standard deviation exceeded 5%. To diagnose cytomegalovirus status from the catalog of TCR beta chain sequences, a statistical classification framework was built. A later analysis assigned V and J genes by comparing TCR nucleotide sequences with IMGT/GENE-DB human TR gene sequences. The TCRdist pipeline was used in a later analysis to assign CDR3 sequences and most-parsimonious VDJ recombination scenarios. In a later analysis, each TCR beta chain was defined by its CDR3 amino acid sequence together with its V-gene family, and reads lacking a unique V-gene family were excluded. In a later analysis, 450 to 600 highly shared, low-generation-probability nucleotide sequences were removed to address suspected cross-contamination and a sequencing artifact. In a later analysis, a clonal expansion index for each public chain was calculated from normalized within-repertoire ranks of inferred template counts. In a later analysis, generation probabilities were computed with a VDJ recombination model fitted to out-of-frame rearrangements, and the resulting probabilities were checked against IGoR. Hypergeometric tests were used in a later analysis to score TCR-TCR, TCR-HLA and TCR-CMV co-occurrence, with a repertoire-size bias correction applied to the TCR pairs. False discovery rates were estimated in a later analysis by permuting HLA or CMV assignments 20 times. In a later analysis, co-occurring TCRs were grouped using DBSCAN, with TCRdist sequence similarity added in when clustering inside HLA-allele-positive subsets. Repertoires with fewer than 30,000 or more than 120,000 public chains, plus five repertoires with anomalous nucleotide sharing, were excluded from co-occurrence clustering. Imported from immuneACCESS, the table was reduced by TCRdb to in-frame sequences with V and J called. These copies leave out some clones; in studies compared against another copy, an unresolved V gene accounts for under half, and the cause of the remainder is not known. That table gives V, J and clone size, and the DNA gave D and trimming. Recorded for this sample are about 130,000 clones; roughly 84% of them occurred a single time. The top ten constitute roughly 1.8% of the sample.

A remark on this clone: Its antigen is still unknown. No quality values exist for individual bases; no much larger clone is one base distant.

In total, approximately 610 healthy bone marrow donors made up the cohort. At the time of sampling, all cohort members were nominally healthy, though unrecorded immune exposures were likely present. The donor tested CMV seronegative and was one of the 352 seronegative cohort members. Every donor gave a peripheral blood sample, and the peripheral blood mononuclear cells from that sample were used for TCR beta sequencing. The Qiagen DNeasy Blood Extraction Kit was used to extract genomic DNA from the blood cell samples. Sequencing was performed on PBMCs. The TCR comes from a boy aged 5-17 years in good health and CMV-seronegative.

Here is the DNA: TGTGCCAGCAGGCAAACGACAGGGGGCAGCGACAATGAGCAGTTCTTC. This is translated as CASRQTTGGSDNEQFF. In this chain, TRBV14 is recombined with TRBJ2-1, with 10 bases in between that match TRBD1. The CDR3 spans 16 residues, from the cysteine through the phenylalanine. Only CDR3 DNA is held: 48 bases, read in frame from base 1. The germline V gene sets CDR1 to SGHDN and CDR2 to FVKESK. Unmatched junction bases come to 10, with V trimmed by 6 bases and J by 5 bases. The CDR3, completed at both ends by the reference TRBV14 and TRBJ2-1 genes, gives the full variable domain EAGVTQFPSHSVIEKGQTVTLRCDPISGHDNLYWYRRVMGKEIKFLLHFVKESKQDESGMPNNRFLAERTGGTYSTLKVQPAELEDSGVYFCASRQTTGGSDNEQFFGPGTRLTVL.